This T cell receptor (beta chain) appears in the sequencing data of a study of cytomegalovirus exposure and HLA in healthy donors (dated by TCRdb to 2016 to 2017). Describing the broader study: In an earlier analysis of some 550 of the donors, approximately 300 Gb of sequence data and roughly 100 million unique TCR beta sequences from about 190 million T cells were reported. About 300 gigabases of sequencing data and tens of millions of unique TCR sequences were included in an early release covering over 600 HLA-typed donors. Among the roughly 390 genotyped donors, around 81% belonged to the genetic ancestry cluster associated with self-reported Caucasian donors. The study aimed to test whether cataloging public T cell receptors could reveal signatures of past pathogen exposure. Using immunosequencing, the study profiled T cell repertoires from roughly 650 subjects and related those repertoires to cytomegalovirus serostatus. Besides the first cohort of approximately 710 subjects, a separate validation cohort made up of over a hundred different subjects was used. To predict cytomegalovirus infection status, the study brought together high-throughput TCR immunosequencing, statistical association of individual TCRs with disease status, and machine learning. In a later analysis, previously published TCR beta repertoires from 550 to 750 donors were re-analyzed and high-resolution HLA genotyping was added so that TCR occurrence patterns could be studied. The later analysis used no new phenotypic data to find candidate immune exposures, relying instead on TCR beta sequences and their occurrence across donors. In an earlier analysis of 587 of the donors, high-throughput TCR beta sequencing was used to judge whether each TCR beta V gene segment behaved as functional or pseudogenic. Donor age, sex, ethnicity and CMV serostatus were collected together with the repertoire data. A later genetic analysis used genome-wide SNP genotypes for about 65% of the 666 donors, treating that subset as a discovery cohort. Every repertoire in the discovery cohort had been generated on one and the same sequencing platform. Both class I and class II loci were covered by HLA typing, at four-digit resolution. Typing coverage differed by locus: A, B, C, DRB1 and DQB1 were typed in roughly 629-630 donors, DQA1 in around 500, DPA1 in some 600, and DPB1 in approximately 450. A handful of DR-DQ haplotypes were handled as single units for association and clustering because linkage in the cohort was strong. Among 398 genotyped donors of the cohort, an average of approximately 240,000 unique TCR beta nucleotide sequences were sequenced per donor, around a sixth of them non-productive. Broad study findings and their caveats: A later genetic analysis associated a missense DCLRE1C variant with V-gene and J-gene trimming of TCR beta chains, and an independent cohort replicated the association. A later analysis found that TCR association rates varied across HLA loci, with DRB1 alleles showing the most associated TCRs and HLA-C alleles the fewest. For the cohort, immune exposure information was limited to CMV serostatus. Broadly in line with IMGT annotations, most TCR beta V segments showed up in productive rearrangements about 87% or about 30% of the time in an earlier analysis of under 700 of the donors. About 17 rarely observed V segments, including chromosome 9 orphons, were excluded from the earlier analysis of several hundred of the donors because counts were too low. HLA typing was unavailable for some donors at each locus, so association tests used only the typed subset. In vitro tests confirmed that three of the cytomegalovirus-associated TCR beta chains recognize cytomegalovirus antigens. It was suggested by the authors that the approach could potentially be generalized to other disease states and immunological phenotypes. In a later analysis, most CMV-associated TCR beta chains were found to appear HLA-restricted, with HLA associations seemingly driven largely by CMV exposure. Correlated functional status among segregating V segments might reflect linkage disequilibrium, but an unknown experimental factor could not be ruled out. A later analysis associated about 18,000 TCR beta sequences with specific HLA alleles at a false discovery rate of 0.05. A total of about 150 TCR beta chains were listed by the study as associated with cytomegalovirus. The sequencing pipeline was judged likely to have produced a cluster of highly shared sequence variants as a technical artifact. A further reported finding was that TCR beta sequences accurately predicted the HLA-A and HLA-B alleles for most subjects in the first cohort. Most TCR sequences were seen in very few donors, while some public TCRs were found in many individuals. In a later analysis, HLA-associated TCR beta chains showed more clonal expansion and lower generation probabilities than non-associated chains that were equally common. A later analysis reported that several top co-occurrence clusters appeared linked to parvovirus B19, influenza, CMV and Epstein-Barr virus. Because the 87-base-pair reads could not distinguish some IMGT-functional V segments, including TRBV6-2 and TRBV6-3, those segments were excluded. Cytomegalovirus status was reported to be diagnosed by the classifier with high specificity and sensitivity in both the original and validation cohorts. Assigning TCR associations to individual alleles was difficult when HLA alleles, especially DR and DQ, strongly co-occurred. Sequencing depth was assumed to be roughly uniform across donors in the presence/absence analyses, though that assumption may not hold. Compared with the roughly 670-donor mean, donors in an Asian-associated ancestry cluster had fewer N-insertions in productive TCRs, according to a later genetic analysis. Only TCR beta chains were sequenced in this cohort, and the absence of alpha or paired-chain data limited detectable features.

The cohort comprised some 680 healthy bone marrow donors. At the time of sampling, all cohort members were nominally healthy, though unrecorded immune exposures were likely present. The donor was CMV seropositive and was included in the group of some 290 seropositive cohort members. A peripheral blood sample was collected from each donor, and TCR beta sequencing was performed on peripheral blood mononuclear cells. Genomic DNA extraction from the blood cell samples was performed with the Qiagen DNeasy Blood Extraction Kit. Receptor amplification or capture employed the immunoSEQ multiplex PCR assay. For the multiplex PCR, a mixture combining 60 forward primers for TCR Vbeta segments and 13 reverse primers for TCR Jbeta segments was used. The CDR3 region of rearranged TCR beta genes was amplified from genomic DNA by a multiplex PCR assay. The Illumina HiSeq System was used to sequence the amplified TCR beta libraries as 87-base-pair reads. From the authors' description of their analysis: In a later analysis, some 80 million unique TCR beta chains were counted across the roughly 700 repertoires, and roughly 11 million of these chains were shared by at least two donors. Raw reads were error-corrected and collapsed into unique sequences with a nearest-neighbor algorithm that merged closely related sequences to remove PCR and sequencing errors. Alignment of CDR3 sequences to IMGT reference sequences was used to assign V, D and J gene segments. Each retained sequence needed at least a six-nucleotide match to both a V gene segment and a J gene segment. A rearrangement was called productive if the CDR3 had no stop codons and remained in frame with V and J, and every other rearrangement was called non-productive. Following IMGT convention, CDR3 was defined as the stretch from the second conserved V-encoded cysteine to the conserved J-encoded phenylalanine. The earlier analysis of about 530 of the donors excluded any sequence lacking an unambiguous match to a single V gene segment. An earlier analysis of approximately 590 of the donors classified V segments as functional when productive rearrangements were above 56.7% and as segregating when the standard deviation between donors was above 5%. A statistical classification framework was developed to diagnose cytomegalovirus status using the catalog of TCR beta chain sequences. A later analysis assigned V and J genes by comparing TCR nucleotide sequences with IMGT/GENE-DB human TR gene sequences. The TCRdist pipeline was used in a later analysis to assign CDR3 sequences and most-parsimonious VDJ recombination scenarios. A later analysis defined each TCR beta chain by its CDR3 amino acid sequence plus V-gene family, and excluded reads lacking a unique V-gene family. A later analysis removed 450 to 600 highly shared, low-generation-probability nucleotide sequences to deal with suspected cross-contamination and a sequencing artifact. A later analysis calculated a clonal expansion index for each public chain from normalized within-repertoire ranks of inferred template counts. Generation probabilities in a later analysis came from a VDJ recombination model fitted to out-of-frame rearrangements, and those results were checked against IGoR. A later analysis scored TCR-TCR, TCR-HLA and TCR-CMV co-occurrence with hypergeometric tests, applying a repertoire-size bias correction to TCR pairs. To estimate false discovery rates, a later analysis permuted the HLA or CMV assignments 20 times. In a later analysis, co-occurring TCRs were grouped using DBSCAN, and TCRdist sequence similarity was added for clustering within HLA-allele-positive subsets. Repertoires with fewer than 30,000 or more than 120,000 public chains were left out of co-occurrence clustering, as were about 5 repertoires with anomalous nucleotide sharing. What TCRdb holds here is the immuneACCESS table cut down to in-frame rearrangements. Part of the clones is not present; checked against another copy, under half of the missing clones reflect an unresolved V gene, and the others are unexplained. V and J calls and clone size come straight from that table; D and trimming were deduced from the DNA. This sample gives 150,000 or so clones in total; about 80% of them show up just once. Clones ranked in the top ten supply 1% of the sample.

Notes on this clone: Its binding antigen is unknown. No base quality information exists; no much larger clone differs at one position.

For this chain, trimming is 4 bases at the V end and 0 bases at the J end, and the number of junction bases without a gene match is 0. The germline V gene yields SGHAT for CDR1 and FQNNGV for CDR2. The CDR3 runs 15 amino acids, cysteine and phenylalanine included. Left in the record is the CDR3 DNA by itself, 45 bases read in frame from the first base. In this chain, TRBV11-2 is recombined with TRBJ2-1; 10 of the junction bases match TRBD2. The sequence was obtained from a woman aged 50 to 60 in good health and CMV-seropositive. What was sequenced was PBMCs. The CDR3 protein sequence reads: CASSSSGSSYNEQFF. The nucleotide sequence is given as TGTGCCAGCAGCTCTAGCGGGAGCTCCTACAATGAGCAGTTCTTC.